Presented here are 24 T cell receptor beta chains from one specimen sequenced in a study of regulatory T cells in long-lasting Graves disease (dated by TCRdb to the early 2020s). Per the publication, the time point label means: newly diagnosed GD, antithyroid drugs for less than 3 months. For both TCR sequencing and RNA sequencing, RNA was extracted from PBMCs using TRIzol. Library preparation used multiplex PCR. TCRdb records Illumina HiSeq 4000 as the sequencer. TCR beta libraries were built with iRepertoire HTBI primers and Arm-PCR amplification of CDR3 regions. TCRdb handled the public reads itself, with Q25 trimming in fastp and clone calling in MiXCR, and kept productive beta chains. Every CDR3 protein is listed once, alongside the most common genes and DNA of its rows. Recorded for this sample are about 240,000 distinct CDR3 sequences; around 20% of them occurred a single time. The ten largest account for roughly 14% of the sample.

Sample: peripheral blood mononuclear cells (PBMCs), taken at new diagnosis, from a patient treated with antithyroid drugs. Receptors were obtained from a female donor with Graves disease.

The sample holds many counts of this clonotype. This rearrangement joins TRBV9 to TRBJ2-5, with TRBD2 matching 9 bases. Per germline, CDR1 SGDLS and CDR2 YYNGEE. The CDR3 loop spans 16 amino acids. After removal of 4 bases from V and 1 base from J, the junction contained 8 bases not matched to a gene. The CDR3 DNA follows: TGTGCCAGCAGCCCACGACTAGCGGATTCCCAAGAGACCCAGTACTTC. Translating gives CASSPRLADSQETQYF.

This clonotype occurred many times. The rearrangement links TRBV29-1 to TRBJ1-2; 8 bases line up with TRBD1. The CDR3 has 13 amino acids. J was trimmed by 8 bases and V by 4 bases; bases with no gene match: 9. CDR1 is SQVTM, CDR2 ANQGSEA, per germline. The CDR3 DNA follows: TGCAGCGTTGGCTGGACAGGGACAGGAGGCTACACCTTC. Translation: CSVGWTGTGGYTF.

This clonotype appeared a single time. The V call is TRBV4-3, the J call TRBJ1-6; D unclear. There are 12 residues in the CDR3. The germline V gene has CDR1 LGHNA and CDR2 YSLEER. V lost 4 bases, J lost 10 bases, and 8 bases lay in between. In DNA, the CDR3 is TGCGCCAGCAGCCTTGGGGAATCACCCCTCCACTTT. Translating gives CASSLGESPLHF.

This clonotype has ten or more counts. The J gene is TRBJ2-2, the V gene TRBV5-1; the D is unclear. Between the trimmed V and J ends, which lost 0 bases and 1 base, there was a span of 4 bases. This CDR3 is built from 14 residues. From germline, CDR1 is SGHRS and CDR2 YFSETQ. DNA of the CDR3: TGCGCCAGCAGCTTGGACCAGAACACCGGGGAGCTGTTTTTT. Translated: CASSLDQNTGELFF.

The CDR3 here is CASSFAGGVDTQYF. In nucleotides, the CDR3 is TGTGCCAGCAGCTTTGCAGGGGGCGTAGATACGCAGTATTTT. The rearrangement uses TRBV7-9 and TRBJ2-3, with 8 bases aligning to TRBD1. Germline-derived CDR1 and CDR2 are SEHNR and FQNEAQ (reference sequence). The CDR3 is made up of 14 amino acids. J lost 5 bases, V lost 3 bases, and 4 bases had no gene match.

In this sample, this clonotype turned up many times. J is TRBJ2-5 and V is TRBV11-3; TRBD2 agrees at 8 bases. The V and J ends lost 3 bases and 4 bases, in that order; junction bases with no gene match: 7. Germline V gene data show CDR1 as SGHNT and CDR2 as YENEEA. The CDR3 loop spans 15 amino acids. CDR3 residues: CASSLSAGVLETQYF. CDR3 DNA: TGTGCCAGCAGCTTGTCAGCGGGAGTTTTAGAGACCCAGTACTTC. Variable domain in full (rest from reference TRBV11-3 and TRBJ2-5): EAGVVQSPRYKIIEKKQPVAFWCNPISGHNTLYWYLQNLGQGPELLIRYENEEAVDDSQLPKDRFSAERLKGVDSTLKIQPAELGDSAVYLCASSLSAGVLETQYFGPGTRLLVL.

This clonotype was observed at least ten times. The chain combines TRBV5-4 with TRBJ2-5; 8 bases line up with TRBD2. Trimming at V came to 4 bases and at J to 5 bases, leaving 13 bases not matched to a gene. In germline, CDR1 is SGHNT, CDR2 YYREEE (reference sequence). The CDR3 is 16 residues long. CDR3 amino acids: CASSLNSGARRETQYF. CDR3 DNA: TGTGCCAGCAGCCTAAATAGCGGGGCCAGGCGGGAGACCCAGTACTTC. Complete variable domain (other parts from reference TRBV5-4 and TRBJ2-5): ETGVTQSPTHLIKTRGQQVTLRCSSQSGHNTVSWYQQALGQGPQFIFQYYREEENGRGNFPPRFSGLQFPNYSSELNVNALELDDSALYLCASSLNSGARRETQYFGPGTRLLVL.

This clonotype was seen at least ten times. In DNA, the CDR3 is TGCGCCAGCACCCTCGACAGGGGTCTACTCTCTGGGGCCAACGTCCTGACTTTC. This encodes CASTLDRGLLSGANVLTF. The chain uses TRBV5-1 and TRBJ2-6; 8 bases are shared with TRBD1. V was pared by 6 bases and J by 0 bases, with 11 bases of the junction left unmatched. The CDR3 totals 18 residues. The germline V gene encodes CDR1 SGHRS and CDR2 YFSETQ.

This rearrangement joins TRBV11-3 to TRBJ1-6; no definite D call. The germline V gene has CDR1 SGHNT and CDR2 YENEEA. The CDR3 sequence is 13 residues long. The germline V and J ends were trimmed by 1 base and 3 bases, with 1 base remaining between them. CDR3 sequence: CASSLGYNSPLHF. DNA for the CDR3: TGTGCCAGCAGCTTAGGCTATAATTCACCCCTCCACTTT.

J is TRBJ1-1 and V is TRBV3-1; maybe TRBD1 (6 bases). This CDR3 region has 15 residues. V was clipped by 0 bases and J by 5 bases, with 13 bases between them. CDR1 is LGHDT, CDR2 YNNKEL, per germline (reference sequence). The CDR3, as DNA: TGTGCCAGCAGCCAAGACGGGGGGCGGGGTACTGAAGCTTTCTTT. It is translated as CASSQDGGRGTEAFF.

This clonotype has ten or more counts. The chain uses TRBV7-9 and TRBJ2-1, with 8 bases identical to TRBD2. The CDR3 is 13 amino acids. In germline, CDR1 is SEHNR, CDR2 FQNEAQ (reference sequence). Trimming at V came to 3 bases and at J to 9 bases, leaving 4 bases not matched to a gene. CDR3 amino acids: CASSLGLGGEQFF. CDR3 bases: TGTGCCAGCAGCTTGGGACTAGGAGGTGAGCAGTTCTTC.

This clonotype is labeled medium-sized. This chain links TRBV2 with TRBJ2-1; the match to TRBD2 covers 8 bases. V lost 4 bases and J lost 15; bases outside the gene matches: 5. CDR1 and CDR2 (germline): SNHLY, FYNNEI. The CDR3 length is 11 residues. The CDR3 DNA sequence: TGTGCCAGCAGTGCGGGGACTAGTCCGTTCTTC. Amino acid sequence: CASSAGTSPFF.

In its sample, this clonotype was seen many times. The rearrangement uses TRBV2 and TRBJ1-6; D not resolved. The CDR3 is 14 residues long. Per germline, CDR1 SNHLY and CDR2 FYNNEI. V lost 3 bases and J lost 7, with 10 bases in between. The CDR3 sequence is CASSETPRNSPLHF. CDR3 bases: TGTGCCAGCAGTGAGACACCCAGAAATTCACCCCTCCACTTT.

This clonotype came up a few times. The V gene is TRBV4-3, the J gene TRBJ1-1; D remains unclear. Per the germline V gene, CDR1 is LGHNA and CDR2 is YSLEER. The CDR3 sequence is 16 residues long. Between the trimmed V and J ends, which lost 0 bases and 7 bases, there was a span of 18 bases. As DNA, the CDR3 is TGCGCCAGCAGCCAAGATCGGATTTCCTCGGGCCTTGAAGCTTTCTTT. Its translation: CASSQDRISSGLEAFF.

Concerning this clonotype: A much larger clonotype is one base distant, so this may be a read error. The rearrangement uses TRBV6-2 or TRBV6-3 and TRBJ1-1; D is undetermined. CDR3 length equals 14 residues. Trimming removed 3 bases at V and 0 bases at J, with 8 bases between. From germline, CDR1 is MNHEY and CDR2 SVGEGT. CDR3 DNA sequence: TGTGCCAGCAGTTATTTGGTAATGAACACTGAAGCTTTCTTT. It translates to CASSYLVMNTEAFF.

This clonotype was detected ten times or more. The chain employs TRBV6-2 or TRBV6-3 and TRBJ2-1; perhaps TRBD2 as D (6 bases). The CDR3 loop spans 16 amino acids. Germline V gives CDR1 MNHEY, CDR2 SVGEGT. The V gene lost 6 bases and the J gene lost 2 bases, with 17 bases spanning the gap. In nucleotides, the CDR3 is TGTGCCAGCAGCCGTGGCGGGACTCTCACCTACAATGAGCAGTTCTTC. Translated: CASSRGGTLTYNEQFF.

This clonotype was recorded at least ten times. The chain combines TRBV24-1 with TRBJ2-5; 7 bases agree with TRBD2. Near its end, the DNA agrees better with TRBJ2-1, so the J call may be wrong. Germline CDR1 KGHDR, CDR2 SFDVKD. This CDR3 is built from 15 residues. CDR3 residues: CATSVPRGGNNEQFF. DNA for the CDR3: TGTGCCACCAGTGTCCCCCGGGGAGGGAACAATGAGCAGTTCTTC.

This clonotype was counted ten times or more. The chain uses TRBV27 and TRBJ2-5; D ambiguous. The CDR3 sequence is 13 residues long. Trimming pared 2 bases from V and 5 bases from J, leaving 9 bases between. Germline CDR1 MNHEY, CDR2 SMNVEV (reference sequence). The CDR3 bases are TGTGCCAGCAGTTTAAGGCTCGGGGAGACCCAGTACTTC. Translating gives CASSLRLGETQYF.

The sample holds a few counts of this clonotype. In DNA, the CDR3 is TGTGCCAGCAGTCCAGTTGTCTCGGTGGCAGGGGGCTACGAGCAGTACTTC. Translation gives CASSPVVSVAGGYEQYF. J is TRBJ2-7 and V is TRBV5-6; 7 bases match TRBD1. Per the germline V gene, CDR1 is SGHDT and CDR2 is YYEEEE. This CDR3 has 17 residues. V trimming: 5 bases; J trimming: 3 bases; junction bases outside the gene matches: 17.

Notes on this clonotype: It may be a read error: a sequence one base away is much more abundant. The chain carries TRBV12-3 or TRBV12-4 and TRBJ2-2; D is ambiguous. This CDR3 region has 16 residues. CDR3 sequence reads: CASSLEDPSVTAELFF. DNA of the CDR3: TGTGCCAGCAGTTTAGAGGACCCGAGCGTCACCGCGGAGCTGTTTTTT.

This sequence joins TRBV6-1 and TRBJ2-2, with D unclear. Trimming took off 1 base at V and 5 bases at J, with 14 bases between the two ends. Germline values: CDR1 MNHNS, CDR2 SASEGT. CDR3 length equals 16 residues. CDR3 region: CASSEVLAEETGELFF. CDR3 sequence (DNA): TGTGCCAGCAGTGAAGTCTTGGCAGAAGAGACCGGGGAGCTGTTTTTT.

This clonotype was detected only a few times. The chain's CDR3 is CSARGRGASTDTQYF. In nucleotides, the CDR3 is TGCAGTGCTAGGGGGCGGGGGGCTAGCACAGATACGCAGTATTTT. The V call is TRBV20-1, the J call TRBJ2-3, with 8 positions matching TRBD2. This CDR3 has 15 amino acids. Germline CDR1 DFQATT, CDR2 SNEGSKA (reference sequence). V lost 3 bases to trimming and J lost 0 bases; unmatched junction nucleotides: 5.

At least ten counts were recorded for this clonotype. The gene calls are TRBV11-2 and TRBJ2-1, with a possible D match to TRBD1 (6 bases). V was shortened by 3 bases and J by 5 bases, with 8 bases between the two germline ends. Germline lookup yields CDR1 SGHAT and CDR2 FQNNGV. The CDR3 spans 13 residues. The CDR3 reads CASSLGTNNEQFF. CDR3 DNA sequence: TGTGCCAGCAGCTTGGGGACAAACAATGAGCAGTTCTTC.

This clonotype has just a few counts. The rearrangement joins TRBV6-5 to TRBJ2-7, with TRBD1 matching 8 bases. CDR1 and CDR2 from the germline V gene are MNHEY and SVGAGI. The CDR3 length is 16 residues. Trimming at V came to 0 bases and at J to 5 bases, leaving 9 bases not matched to a gene. The CDR3 sequence is CASSYSPGRGLDEQYF. The CDR3, as DNA: TGTGCCAGCAGTTACTCCCCCGGCAGGGGGCTCGACGAGCAGTACTTC.